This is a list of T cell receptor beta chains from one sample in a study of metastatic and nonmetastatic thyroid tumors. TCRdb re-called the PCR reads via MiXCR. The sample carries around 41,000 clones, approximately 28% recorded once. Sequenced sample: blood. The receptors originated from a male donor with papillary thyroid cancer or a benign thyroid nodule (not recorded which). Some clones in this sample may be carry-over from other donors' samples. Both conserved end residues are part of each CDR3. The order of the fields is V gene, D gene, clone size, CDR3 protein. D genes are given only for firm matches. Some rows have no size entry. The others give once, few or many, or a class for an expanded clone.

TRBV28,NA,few,CASSTHSAQLWGCYTF
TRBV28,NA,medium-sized,CASRDSLDTIYF
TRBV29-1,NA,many,CSVGVDTEAFF
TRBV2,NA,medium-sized,CASSAPVNSPLHF
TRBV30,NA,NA,CAWSRQPQGTYEQYF
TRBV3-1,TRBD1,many,CASSQEAQGAINYGYTF
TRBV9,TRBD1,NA,CASSEGTVVNYGYTF
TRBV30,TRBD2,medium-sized,CAWSWGGALEQYF
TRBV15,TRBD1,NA,CATSIGGQGCGYTF
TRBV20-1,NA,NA,CSASDTGSRETQYF
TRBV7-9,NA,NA,CASSPQGRDSYGQYF
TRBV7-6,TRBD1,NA,CASSGGTGSPTDTQYF
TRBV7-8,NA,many,CASSHTPSQGEQYF